The 8 T cell receptor beta chains below all came from one sample that was sequenced in a study of tumor and adjacent non-tumor tissue in lung cancer. TCRbeta libraries were built with three rounds of nested PCR, modified from ARM-PCR. From the multiplex PCR reads, TCRdb called clonotypes with MiXCR, one entry per CDR3 protein. The table shows 80,000 to 130,000 distinct CDR3 sequences, with around three fifths occurring only once. This sample's RNA came from whole unsorted tissue. The normal lung tissue was taken more than 3 cm from the tumor edge. Sequencing used distant non-tumor lung tissue. The source is a man aged 25-40 years with non-small cell lung cancer.

The V gene is TRBV20-1, the J gene TRBJ1-6; TRBD1 agrees at 9 bases. Germline lookup yields CDR1 DFQATT and CDR2 SNEGSKA (reference sequence). This CDR3 comprises 13 residues. The CDR3 here is CNVRGTGSSPLHF. CDR3 in DNA: TGCAATGTTAGGGGGACAGGGAGCTCACCCCTCCACTTT.

Turning to this clonotype: The junction departs from germline at one end; a sequencing error may be responsible. The genes are TRBV20-1 and TRBJ1-1, with a weak D call TRBD1 (5 bases). There are 14 residues in the CDR3. CDR1 and CDR2 from the germline V gene are DFQATT and SNEGSKA (reference sequence). CDR3 DNA sequence: TGCATTGCTAGTAGGGGTCAGCTGATCACTGAAGCTTTCTTT. This codes for CIASRGQLITEAFF.

Note on this clonotype: At one end the junction does not follow the germline gene, possibly because of a read error. V and J are TRBV7-9 and TRBJ1-5; TRBD1 is a possible D gene (5 bases). The CDR3 contains 15 residues. The V gene's germline CDR1 is SEHNR and CDR2 FQNEAQ (reference sequence). DNA of the CDR3: TGTACCAGCAGCTTAGGGGACCAGAAGAATCAGCCCCAGCATTTT. It codes for CTSSLGDQKNQPQHF. The full variable domain, in which reference TRBV7-9 and TRBJ1-5 provide the parts outside the CDR3, is DTGVSQNPRHKITKRGQNVTFRCDPISEHNRLYWYRQTLGQGPEFLTYFQNEAQLEKSRLLSDRFSAERPKGSFSTLEIQRTEQGDSAMYLCTSSLGDQKNQPQHFGDGTRLSIL.

This clonotype showed up many times. The V call is TRBV6-5, the J call TRBJ1-1; TRBD1 aligns across 9 bases. Trimming at V came to 5 bases and at J to 4 bases, leaving 8 bases not matched to a gene. The CDR3 has 15 amino acids. Germline V lookup: CDR1 MNHEY, CDR2 SVGAGI. Here the CDR3 reads CASSNQMTGGTEAFF. The CDR3, as DNA: TGTGCCAGCAGTAATCAAATGACAGGGGGCACTGAAGCTTTCTTT.

As regards this clonotype: Its ends do not fully match the called genes, so a read error is possible. The genes are TRBV11-2 and TRBJ1-2, with unresolved D. The CDR3 totals 14 residues. The germline CDR1 and CDR2 sequences are SGHAT and FQNNGV. The CDR3 DNA follows: TGTGCCAGCAGCGTACATGGAACAGACTATGGCTACGCCTTC. Translating it yields CASSVHGTDYGYAF.

The chain uses TRBV7-8 and TRBJ2-1; D gene uncertain. V was clipped by 3 bases and J by 6 bases, with 9 bases between them. There are 13 residues in the CDR3. Per the germline V gene, CDR1 is SGHVS and CDR2 is FQNEAQ. CDR3 loop: CASSFGVVNEQFF. In DNA, the CDR3 is TGTGCCAGCAGCTTCGGCGTTGTCAATGAGCAGTTCTTC.

Details on this clonotype: The final CDR3 position lacks the conserved phenylalanine or tryptophan, pointing to a likely read error. The chain joins TRBV6-2 or TRBV6-3 to TRBJ2-7, with 9 positions matching TRBD2. Germline loops: CDR1 MNHEY, CDR2 SVGEGT. The CDR3 length is 15 residues. V lost 7 bases to trimming and J lost 0 bases; unmatched junction nucleotides: 7. The CDR3 nucleotides are TGTGCCAGCACCACAATGACTAGCGGCTCCTACGAGCAGTACTTA. The encoded protein is CASTTMTSGSYEQYL.

Note on this clonotype: This likely comes from a read error, as the CDR3 has no conserved phenylalanine or tryptophan at its end. The rearrangement uses TRBV11-2 and TRBJ2-7; tentatively, D is TRBD2 (6 bases). The CDR3 spans 15 residues. The V gene's germline CDR1 is SGHAT and CDR2 FQNNGV. The CDR3 reads CTSSLGGAGFYEQYC. CDR3 nucleotide sequence: TGTACCAGCAGCTTGGGAGGCGCCGGGTTCTACGAGCAGTACTGC.